Each of the 22 T cell receptor beta chains below was sequenced from the same sample in a study of blood T cell repertoires in COVID-19. Libraries were prepared by immunoSEQ multiplex PCR; TCRdb keeps only in-frame clonotypes and omits some of them. The sample holds about 24,000 clones, over 60% seen once. Material for sequencing was peripheral blood. These receptors were collected from a woman older than 75 with acute or convalescent COVID-19.

J is TRBJ2-7 and V is TRBV6-2 or TRBV6-3; the D gene is possibly TRBD2 (6 bases). This CDR3 is built from 16 residues. Trimming pared 3 bases from V and 7 bases from J, leaving 22 bases between. Germline V CDR1 and CDR2: MNHEY, SVGEGT. CDR3 DNA sequence: TGTGCCAGCAGTTATGACCCGGGGGTCCTTCGTGGGGAGCAGTACTTC. Its protein product is CASSYDPGVLRGEQYF.

V and J are TRBV10-3 and TRBJ2-1; weak D call: TRBD1 (5 bases). The CDR3 extends over 14 amino acids. The germline CDR1 and CDR2 sequences are ENHRY and SYGVKD. V was pared by 3 bases and J by 5 bases, with 11 bases between. This chain's CDR3 is CAISDSTENNEQFF. CDR3 coding DNA: TGTGCCATCAGTGATTCGACAGAGAACAATGAGCAGTTCTTC.

The chain recombines TRBV5-1 with TRBJ1-1; D unclear. Germline V gene lookup returns CDR1 SGHRS and CDR2 YFSETQ. Trimming shortened V by 1 base and J by 3 bases, and 10 bases separated the two germline ends. The CDR3 spans 14 residues. The CDR3 here is CASSLTRPDTEAFF. The CDR3 region has the DNA TGCGCCAGCAGCTTGACCCGTCCGGACACTGAAGCTTTCTTT.

The rearrangement links TRBV19 to TRBJ1-5; 10 bases fit TRBD1. Germline V lookup: CDR1 LNHDA, CDR2 SQIVND (reference sequence). The V segment lost 5 bases and the J segment 3 bases; nucleotides outside the gene matches: 4. The CDR3 consists of 15 residues. CDR3: CASSWGQGNNQPQHF. For the CDR3, the DNA is TGTGCCAGTAGTTGGGGACAGGGGAACAATCAGCCCCAGCATTTT.

The rearrangement uses TRBV30 and TRBJ1-2, with 8 bases matching TRBD1. This CDR3 comprises 14 residues. Germline CDR1 GTSNPN, CDR2 SVGIG (reference sequence). J was trimmed by 4 bases and V by 3 bases; bases with no gene match: 7. The CDR3, as DNA: TGTGCCTGGAGGGTTGGGGACAGGTCCTATGGCTACACCTTC. It encodes CAWRVGDRSYGYTF.

This clone is a singleton in its sample. The CDR3 region is CASFPGGEGNGYTF. The DNA of the CDR3 is TGCGCCAGCTTTCCAGGGGGCGAAGGGAATGGCTACACCTTC. The chain joins TRBV5-1 to TRBJ1-2, with 8 bases matching TRBD1. Germline CDR1 is SGHRS and CDR2 is YFSETQ. The CDR3 covers 14 residues. Trimming cost V 7 bases and J 6 bases; bases outside gene matches: 11.

The chain joins TRBV9 to TRBJ2-2; D perhaps matches TRBD1 (6 bases). Germline V gene sequence: CDR1 SGDLS, CDR2 YYNGEE. The CDR3 length is 13 residues. V was cut by 6 bases and J by 4 bases, with 10 bases left in between. In DNA form, the CDR3 reads TGTGCCAGCACCCAGGGGATCACCGGGGAGCTGTTTTTT. The encoded protein is CASTQGITGELFF.

This chain links TRBV7-8 with TRBJ2-1; 8 positions match TRBD2. Germline values: CDR1 SGHVS, CDR2 FQNEAQ. The CDR3 totals 16 residues. V was pared by 3 bases and J by 3 bases, with 7 bases of the junction left unmatched. The CDR3, as DNA: TGTGCCAGCAGCTTGCGCGGGAGGCTAAACTACAATGAGCAGTTCTTC. The encoded protein is CASSLRGRLNYNEQFF.

V usage is TRBV18 and J usage is TRBJ1-1; D perhaps matches TRBD1 (6 bases). The CDR3 covers 12 residues. Germline loops: CDR1 KGHSH, CDR2 LQKENI. Trimming cost V 6 bases and J 11 bases, with 16 bases left between them. The CDR3 loop reads CASSQDRIPAFF. The DNA of the CDR3 is TGTGCCAGCTCGCAAGACAGGATTCCGGCTTTCTTT.

The chain has TRBV6-4 and TRBJ2-1; a possible D gene is TRBD1 (5 bases). Germline V gene lookup returns CDR1 MRHNA and CDR2 SNTAGT. V shed 4 bases and J shed 10 bases, with 14 bases lying between them. The CDR3 totals 13 residues. The CDR3 nucleotides are TGTGCCAGCAGTGCGACCAGGGAAGGGGAGCAGTTCTTC. This translates into CASSATREGEQFF.

The V call is TRBV27, the J call TRBJ2-7; the D is unclear. The germline V and J ends were trimmed by 10 bases and 0 bases, with 13 bases remaining between them. The CDR3 runs 13 residues. The germline CDR1 and CDR2 sequences are MNHEY and SMNVEV (reference sequence). The CDR3 sequence: CATQDSISYEQYF. The CDR3 DNA follows: TGTGCCACGCAAGACTCGATCTCCTACGAGCAGTACTTC.

CDR3 sequence: CASSLVGGQETQYF. The CDR3 bases are TGTGCCAGCAGCTTAGTTGGGGGGCAAGAGACCCAGTACTTC. This sequence joins TRBV7-2 and TRBJ2-5; D is perhaps TRBD2 (6 bases). CDR3 length: 14 amino acids. Trimming pared 1 base from V and 2 bases from J, leaving 8 bases between. The germline CDR1 and CDR2 sequences are SGHTA and FQGNSA.

The chain is built from TRBV5-1 and TRBJ2-5, with 7 bases that match TRBD2. Germline V lookup: CDR1 SGHRS, CDR2 YFSETQ. This CDR3 contains 14 residues. The V and J ends lost 0 bases and 3 bases, in that order; junction bases with no gene match: 2. The CDR3 DNA reads TGCGCCAGCAGCTTGGCCGGGGGGAAAGAGACCCAGTACTTC. This gives the protein CASSLAGGKETQYF.

The rearrangement links TRBV7-9 to TRBJ2-5; 7 nucleotides match TRBD1. CDR1 and CDR2 (germline): SEHNR, FQNEAQ (reference sequence). J was trimmed by 6 bases and V by 6 bases; bases with no gene match: 10. CDR3 size: 14 residues. This chain's CDR3 is CASREGAVQKTQYF. The CDR3 DNA follows: TGTGCCAGCAGAGAGGGGGCGGTGCAAAAGACCCAGTACTTC.

The V gene is TRBV11-2, the J gene TRBJ2-3, with TRBD2 as a possible D gene (6 bases). CDR1 is SGHAT, CDR2 FQNNGV, per germline. This CDR3 contains 14 residues. The V end was cut by 5 bases, the J end by 1 base, with 10 bases between. The CDR3 DNA sequence: TGTGCCAGCAGCACCGGGACTGGCACAGATACGCAGTATTTT. As protein: CASSTGTGTDTQYF.

V gene TRBV18 combines with J gene TRBJ2-1, with TRBD2 identical over 8 bases. The germline CDR1 and CDR2 sequences are KGHSH and LQKENI. This CDR3 contains 17 residues. The trim removed 5 bases at V and 4 bases at J, leaving 13 bases unmatched. The CDR3: CASSSTGAAGGYNEQFF. In DNA, the CDR3 is TGTGCCAGCTCATCAACCGGGGCGGCGGGGGGATACAATGAGCAGTTCTTC.

In regard to this clone: Compared with germline, one end of the junction differs, possibly owing to a read error. The genes are TRBV7-7 and TRBJ2-7; D may be TRBD1 (6 bases). The length of the CDR3 is 17 residues. The V gene's germline CDR1 is SSHAT and CDR2 FNYEAQ (reference sequence). The CDR3 DNA reads TGTGCTAGCAGCTTAGCGATAAGGCAGGGGCTCTTTTACGAGCAGTACTTC. It translates to CASSLAIRQGLFYEQYF.

The chain uses TRBV3-1 (or the pseudogene TRBV3-2) and TRBJ1-6; perhaps TRBD1 as D (5 bases). The germline CDR1 and CDR2 sequences are LGHDT and YNNKEL (reference sequence). The V end was cut by 0 bases, the J end by 4 bases, with 7 bases between. CDR3 length equals 15 residues. Written as DNA, the CDR3 is TGTGCCAGCAGCCAAGACGCAGGGTATAATTCACCCCTCCACTTT. This gives the protein CASSQDAGYNSPLHF.

This clone was detected once. The J gene is TRBJ1-1, the V gene TRBV28; TRBD1 matches 8 bases. This CDR3 contains 15 residues. Unmatched junction bases numbered 9, after V lost 5 bases and J lost 4 bases. Germline V gene sequence: CDR1 MDHEN, CDR2 SYDVKM. DNA of the CDR3: TGTGCCAGCAGTGTACACAGGGGGTATGGCACTGAAGCTTTCTTT. As protein: CASSVHRGYGTEAFF.

The chain has TRBV30 and TRBJ1-3; possibly TRBD1 for D (6 bases). The CDR3 has 15 residues. CDR1 and CDR2 (germline): GTSNPN, SVGIG (reference sequence). V lost 5 bases and J 2 bases, leaving 16 bases between the germline ends. CDR3 sequence: CAWGIGTTTGNTIYF. The CDR3 DNA reads as TGTGCCTGGGGCATTGGGACAACGACTGGAAACACCATATATTTT.

The chain carries TRBV30 and TRBJ1-1; D gene unclear. V shed 5 bases and J shed 5 bases, with 18 bases lying between them. The CDR3 is made up of 14 amino acids. Germline CDR1 reads GTSNPN; CDR2 reads SVGIG (reference sequence). The CDR3 DNA reads TGTGCCTGGGTCCCCGCCTCCTTGAGGACTGAAGCTTTCTTT. This encodes CAWVPASLRTEAFF.

This clone was counted once. The chain employs TRBV10-3 and TRBJ1-6; 8 bases agree with TRBD1. The CDR3 spans 15 residues. Germline CDR1 and CDR2: ENHRY and SYGVKD. The junction had 4 bases not matched to a gene; V was cut back by 5 bases and J by 4 bases. CDR3: CAISRTGSYNSPLHF. CDR3 DNA sequence: TGTGCCATCAGTCGGACAGGGTCGTATAATTCACCCCTCCACTTT.